This TCR beta chain came from a study of T cells in Graves' hyperthyroidism and ophthalmopathy. Germline V gene sequence: CDR1 KGHSH, CDR2 LQKENI. This CDR3 contains 16 residues. After removal of 3 bases from V and 5 bases from J, the junction contained 7 bases not matched to a gene. Calling Graves' hyperthyroidism stable meant ophthalmopathy did not progress within 18 months. Many counts were recorded for this clonotype. The CDR3 regions of TCR beta were amplified from RNA transcripts. First-round RT-PCR with HTBI primers amplified the TCR CDR3 region. TCRdb re-called the multiplex PCR reads with MiXCR, one entry per CDR3 protein. The data contain approximately 220,000 distinct CDR3 sequences, approximately 20% of them singletons.

The receptor's source is a man aged 35 to 55 with Graves' hyperthyroidism. The sample consisted of blood. The chain recombines TRBV18 with TRBJ2-5, with 12 nucleotides matching TRBD2. The CDR3 sequence: CASSPLTSGGWETQYF. The CDR3 DNA reads TGTGCCAGCTCACCTCTGACTAGCGGGGGATGGGAGACCCAGTACTTC. Full variable domain (outside the CDR3, taken from reference TRBV18 and TRBJ2-5): NAGVMQNPRHLVRRRGQEARLRCSPMKGHSHVYWYRQLPEEGLKFMVYLQKENIIDESGMPKERFSAEFPKEGPSILRIQQVVRGDSAAYFCASSPLTSGGWETQYFGPGTRLLVL.